These 7 T cell receptor beta chains came from one sample sequenced in a study of technical replicates of blood from four donors. The table came from immunoSEQ multiplex PCR; TCRdb's copy has only in-frame clones and leaves some out. The table has about 89,000 clones, roughly 93% seen once; the top ten hold approximately 0.25%. Sequencing input: T cells isolated from PBMCs. Source of these receptors: a human donor in good health.

The chain carries TRBV6-1 and TRBJ1-6, with D hard to call. This CDR3 contains 16 residues. Germline V gives CDR1 MNHNS, CDR2 SASEGT. V lost 1 base, J lost 0 bases, and 7 bases lay in between. In DNA, the CDR3 is TGTGCCAGCAGTGAAGACGGGAGCTCCTATAATTCACCCCTCCACTTT. Translated: CASSEDGSSYNSPLHF.

The count of this clone is one. This chain connects TRBV11-2 to TRBJ2-1, with D possibly TRBD2 on 5 matching bases. Deletions cut 0 bases from V and 8 bases from J, with 11 bases between. This CDR3 is 14 amino acids long. In germline, CDR1 is SGHAT, CDR2 FQNNGV. CDR3 loop: CASSLDHFGDEQFF. In DNA form, the CDR3 reads TGTGCCAGCAGCTTAGACCACTTCGGGGATGAGCAGTTCTTC.

The chain has TRBV30 and TRBJ2-1, with a tentative D call TRBD1 (6 bases). This CDR3 region has 14 residues. In germline, CDR1 is GTSNPN, CDR2 SVGIG (reference sequence). The V end was cut by 1 base, the J end by 8 bases, with 15 bases between. The CDR3 DNA reads TGTGCCTGGAGTGCCCCCAAACAGGGAGATGAGCAGTTCTTC. It translates to CAWSAPKQGDEQFF.

The chain recombines TRBV19 with TRBJ2-1, with D possibly TRBD2 on 5 matching bases. The ends were cut back, 2 bases at V and 1 base at J, with 15 bases in the middle. Germline CDR1 reads LNHDA; CDR2 reads SQIVND (reference sequence). CDR3 length equals 17 residues. The CDR3 loop is CASSILTRGRSYNEQFF. The CDR3 DNA sequence: TGTGCCAGTAGTATATTGACCAGAGGGAGATCCTACAATGAGCAGTTCTTC.

This chain joins TRBV15 and TRBJ2-1; 8 bases are a match to TRBD1. Germline CDR1 and CDR2: LNHNV and YYDKDF (reference sequence). V lost 3 bases to trimming and J lost 10 bases; unmatched junction nucleotides: 2. CDR3 size: 12 residues. The CDR3 region is CATSSRGREQFF. The CDR3 DNA sequence: TGTGCCACCAGCAGCAGGGGGCGCGAGCAGTTCTTC.

Only one count was recorded for this clone. This chain links TRBV19 with TRBJ2-7, with 8 bases aligning to TRBD1. CDR1 is LNHDA and CDR2 is SQIVND in the germline V gene (reference sequence). CDR3 length: 15 amino acids. V shed 3 bases and J 2 bases; nucleotides not matched to a gene: 6. The DNA of the CDR3 is TGTGCCAGTAGTATTTGGCCAGGGGGCGCCTACGAGCAGTACTTC. This codes for CASSIWPGGAYEQYF.

J is TRBJ2-1 and V is TRBV2, with D perhaps TRBD2 (6 bases). The germline gives CDR1 SNHLY, CDR2 FYNNEI. V dropped 7 bases and J dropped 3 bases, with 13 bases sitting between them. The CDR3 extends over 14 amino acids. CDR3 coding DNA: TGTGCCAGCAAGGATCGGGGGAGCTACAATGAGCAGTTCTTC. Amino acids: CASKDRGSYNEQFF.